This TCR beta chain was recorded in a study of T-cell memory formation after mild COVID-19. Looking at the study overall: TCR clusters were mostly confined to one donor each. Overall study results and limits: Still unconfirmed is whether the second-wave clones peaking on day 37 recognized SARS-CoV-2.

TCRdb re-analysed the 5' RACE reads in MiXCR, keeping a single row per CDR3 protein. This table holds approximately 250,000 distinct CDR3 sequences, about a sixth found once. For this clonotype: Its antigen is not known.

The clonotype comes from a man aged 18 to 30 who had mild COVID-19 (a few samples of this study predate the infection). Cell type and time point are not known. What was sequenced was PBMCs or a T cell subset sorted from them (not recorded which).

CDR3 coding DNA: TGTGCCAGCTCACCCACAGGGCCTAATGAGCAGTTCTTC. Its protein is CASSPTGPNEQFF. The V and J genes are TRBV18 and TRBJ2-1, with D possibly matching TRBD1 (6 bases). The CDR3 is made up of 13 amino acids. V was shortened by 3 bases and J by 7 bases, with 10 bases between the two germline ends. Germline V gives CDR1 KGHSH, CDR2 LQKENI. Full variable domain (missing parts from reference TRBV18 and TRBJ2-1): NAGVMQNPRHLVRRRGQEARLRCSPMKGHSHVYWYRQLPEEGLKFMVYLQKENIIDESGMPKERFSAEFPKEGPSILRIQQVVRGDSAAYFCASSPTGPNEQFFGPGTRLTVL.